This note documents a single T cell receptor beta chain sequence. A few counts support this clonotype. This clone's antigen is unknown. The record has no base qualities; no much larger clone is one base away. The sample originates from a study of T cell repertoires in cytomegalovirus infection (dated by TCRdb to the late 2010s). In terms of the full investigation: Alongside well-studied HLA-B-restricted epitopes, the peptide stimulations were aimed at recently identified HLA-C-restricted CMV epitopes, whose presentation resists viral immunomodulation. Donor HLA type was relevant to the analysis, as public TCR beta signatures indicated carriage of CMV infection together with the matching HLA type. Results and caveats for the whole study, not just this receptor: The ex vivo response was dominated by HLA-C-restricted CMV-specific TCR beta clonotypes, and the single most frequent clonotype in two of eight donors was supplied by these HLA-C-restricted clonotypes. Carriers of CMV infection plus the relevant HLA type were discriminated by the cumulative frequency of public TCR beta family members in the study cohort and in an independent approximately 340-donor cohort.

The data were produced on an Illumina HiSeq 1500. In-frame beta chains were kept once TCRdb had trimmed the public reads at Q25 with fastp and called clones with MiXCR. Each entry is one CDR3 protein sequence, shown with its most common DNA and genes. The sample table shows just under 500,000 distinct CDR3 sequences, and roughly a third are seen once. The ten largest clones take up about a sixth of the sample. Per the publication, the treatment or condition label means: in vitro stimulation with specific CMV peptide epitopes to enrich CMV-specific T cells. Looking up the germline V gene yields CDR1 SNHLY and CDR2 FYNNEI. The cysteine opens and the phenylalanine closes a CDR3 of 14 amino acids. Kept here is only the CDR3 DNA, which spans 42 bases and is read in frame from base 1. V and J lose 4 bases and 0 bases, and a span of 6 bases separates them.

The V gene is TRBV2 and the J gene is TRBJ2-2; the D segment cannot be called with confidence. The sample in question was cultured PBMCs, obtained from culture after CMV antigen stimulation. The receptor was isolated from a human donor in good health (CMV status not recorded). Some clones in this sample may be carry-over from other donors' samples. The CDR3 protein is CASSAIANTGELFF. Here is the DNA: TGTGCCAGCAGTGCTATAGCGAACACCGGGGAGCTGTTTTTT.